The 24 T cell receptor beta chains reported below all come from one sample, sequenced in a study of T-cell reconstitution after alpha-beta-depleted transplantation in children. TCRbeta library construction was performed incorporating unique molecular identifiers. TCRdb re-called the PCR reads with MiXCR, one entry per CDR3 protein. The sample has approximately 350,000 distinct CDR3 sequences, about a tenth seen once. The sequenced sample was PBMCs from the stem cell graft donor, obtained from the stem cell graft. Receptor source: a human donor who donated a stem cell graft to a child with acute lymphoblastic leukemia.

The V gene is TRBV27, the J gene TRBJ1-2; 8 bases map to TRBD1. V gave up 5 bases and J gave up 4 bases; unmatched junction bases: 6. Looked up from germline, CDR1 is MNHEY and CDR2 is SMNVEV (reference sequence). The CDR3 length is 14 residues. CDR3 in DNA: TGTGCCAGCAGTCTAAGCGACAGGGGCTATGGCTACACCTTC. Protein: CASSLSDRGYGYTF.

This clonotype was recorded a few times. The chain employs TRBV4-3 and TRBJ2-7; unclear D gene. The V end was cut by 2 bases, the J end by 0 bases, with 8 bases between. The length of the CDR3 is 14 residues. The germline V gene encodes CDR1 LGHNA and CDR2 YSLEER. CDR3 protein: CASSQLYPSYEQYF. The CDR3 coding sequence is TGCGCCAGCAGCCAACTCTACCCCTCCTACGAGCAGTACTTC.

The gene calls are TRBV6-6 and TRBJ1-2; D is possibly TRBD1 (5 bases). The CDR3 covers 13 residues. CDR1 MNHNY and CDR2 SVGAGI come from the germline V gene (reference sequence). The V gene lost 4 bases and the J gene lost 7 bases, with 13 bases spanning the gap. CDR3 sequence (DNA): TGTGCCAGCAGTTTAGCTCCCGGGGCTGGCTACACCTTC. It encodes CASSLAPGAGYTF.

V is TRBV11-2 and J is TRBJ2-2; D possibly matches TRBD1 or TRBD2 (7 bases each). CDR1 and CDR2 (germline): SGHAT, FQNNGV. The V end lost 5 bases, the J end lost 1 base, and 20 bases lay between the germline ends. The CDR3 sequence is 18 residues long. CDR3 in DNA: TGTGCCAGCAGCCACAGGGGACTACCTGACCTGAACACCGGGGAGCTGTTTTTT. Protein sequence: CASSHRGLPDLNTGELFF. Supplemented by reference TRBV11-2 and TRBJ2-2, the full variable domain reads EAGVAQSPRYKIIEKRQSVAFWCNPISGHATLYWYQQILGQGPKLLIQFQNNGVVDDSQLPKDRFSAERLKGVDSTLKIQPAKLEDSAVYLCASSHRGLPDLNTGELFFGEGSRLTVL.

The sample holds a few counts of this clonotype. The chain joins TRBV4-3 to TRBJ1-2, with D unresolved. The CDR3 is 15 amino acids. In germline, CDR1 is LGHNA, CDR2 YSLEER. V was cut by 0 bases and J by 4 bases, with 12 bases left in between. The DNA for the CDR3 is TGCGCCAGCAGCCAAGAAGGAACCGGATTCTATGGCTACACCTTC. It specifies CASSQEGTGFYGYTF.

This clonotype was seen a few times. CDR3 nucleotide sequence: TGTGCCAGCAGCCTACCGGGACTAGCGGGAGGGCTTCCTTCCTACGAGCAGTACTTC. It specifies CASSLPGLAGGLPSYEQYF. The chain recombines TRBV21-1 with TRBJ2-7; the table names TRBD2, a call not compared with the DNA. TRBV21-1 is deemed a pseudogene. The CDR3 covers 19 residues.

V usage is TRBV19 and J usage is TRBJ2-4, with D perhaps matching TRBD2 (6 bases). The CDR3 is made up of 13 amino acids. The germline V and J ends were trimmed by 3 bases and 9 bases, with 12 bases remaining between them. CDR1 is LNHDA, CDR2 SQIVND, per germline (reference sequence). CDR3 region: CASSMSVGGIQYF. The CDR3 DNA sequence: TGTGCCAGTAGTATGTCCGTGGGGGGCATTCAGTACTTC. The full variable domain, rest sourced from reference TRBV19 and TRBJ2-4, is DGGITQSPKYLFRKEGQNVTLSCEQNLNHDAMYWYRQDPGQGLRLIYYSQIVNDFQKGDIAEGYSVSREKKESFPLTVTSAQKNPTAFYLCASSMSVGGIQYFGAGTRLSVL.

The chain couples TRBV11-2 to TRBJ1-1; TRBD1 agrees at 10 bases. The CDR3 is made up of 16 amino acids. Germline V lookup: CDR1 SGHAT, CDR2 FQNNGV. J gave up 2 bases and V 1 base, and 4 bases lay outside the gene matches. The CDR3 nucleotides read TGTGCCAGCAGCTTAGCCGGGACAGGGGCCAACACTGAAGCTTTCTTT. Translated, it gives CASSLAGTGANTEAFF. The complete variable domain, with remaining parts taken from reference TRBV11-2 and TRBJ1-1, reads EAGVAQSPRYKIIEKRQSVAFWCNPISGHATLYWYQQILGQGPKLLIQFQNNGVVDDSQLPKDRFSAERLKGVDSTLKIQPAKLEDSAVYLCASSLAGTGANTEAFFGQGTRLTVV.

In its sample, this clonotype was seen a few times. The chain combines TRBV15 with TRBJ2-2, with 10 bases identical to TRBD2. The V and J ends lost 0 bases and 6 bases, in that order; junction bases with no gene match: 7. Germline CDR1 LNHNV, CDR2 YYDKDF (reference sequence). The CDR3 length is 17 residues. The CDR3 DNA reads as TGTGCCACCAGCAGAGACCAGGCTAGCGGGAGTTCCGGGGAGCTGTTTTTT. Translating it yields CATSRDQASGSSGELFF.

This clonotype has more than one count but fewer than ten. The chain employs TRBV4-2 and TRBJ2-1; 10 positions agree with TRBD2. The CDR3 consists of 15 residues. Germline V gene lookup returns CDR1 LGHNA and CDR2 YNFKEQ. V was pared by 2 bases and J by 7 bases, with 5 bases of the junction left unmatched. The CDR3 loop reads CASSQSTSGINEQFF. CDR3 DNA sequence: TGTGCCAGCAGCCAAAGTACTAGCGGGATTAATGAGCAGTTCTTC.

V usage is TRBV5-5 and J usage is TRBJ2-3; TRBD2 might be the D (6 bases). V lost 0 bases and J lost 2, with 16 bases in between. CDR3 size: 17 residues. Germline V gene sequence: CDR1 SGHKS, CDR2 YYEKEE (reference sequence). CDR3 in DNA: TGTGCCAGCAGCTTGGCCGGTAGCGGAACATACACAGATACGCAGTATTTT. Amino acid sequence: CASSLAGSGTYTDTQYF.

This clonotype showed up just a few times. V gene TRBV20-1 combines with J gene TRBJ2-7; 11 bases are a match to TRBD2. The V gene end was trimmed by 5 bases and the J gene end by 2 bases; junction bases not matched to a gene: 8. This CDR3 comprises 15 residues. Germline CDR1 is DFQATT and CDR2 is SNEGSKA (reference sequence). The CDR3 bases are TGCAGTGCTCCCAAACTAGCGGGGGAAACCTACGAGCAGTACTTC. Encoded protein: CSAPKLAGETYEQYF.

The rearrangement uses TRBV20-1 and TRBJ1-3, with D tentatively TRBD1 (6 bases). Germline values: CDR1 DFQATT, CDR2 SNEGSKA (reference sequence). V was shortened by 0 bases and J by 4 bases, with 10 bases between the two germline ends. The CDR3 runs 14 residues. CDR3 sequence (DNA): TGCAGTGCTAGAGATCCAGGGGTGGGAAACACCATATATTTT. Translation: CSARDPGVGNTIYF.

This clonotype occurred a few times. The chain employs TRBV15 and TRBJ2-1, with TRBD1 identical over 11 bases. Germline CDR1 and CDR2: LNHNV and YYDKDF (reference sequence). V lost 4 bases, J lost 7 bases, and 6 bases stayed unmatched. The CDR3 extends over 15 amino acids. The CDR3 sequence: CATSTDRGRKNEQFF. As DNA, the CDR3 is TGTGCCACCAGCACGGACAGGGGGCGAAAAAATGAGCAGTTCTTC.

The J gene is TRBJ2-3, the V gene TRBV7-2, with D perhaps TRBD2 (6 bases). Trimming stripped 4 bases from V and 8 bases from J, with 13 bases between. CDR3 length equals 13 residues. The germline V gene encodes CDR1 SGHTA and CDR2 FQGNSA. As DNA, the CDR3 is TGTGCCAGCAGCTACGGGATGGGGGGTACGCAGTATTTT. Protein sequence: CASSYGMGGTQYF.

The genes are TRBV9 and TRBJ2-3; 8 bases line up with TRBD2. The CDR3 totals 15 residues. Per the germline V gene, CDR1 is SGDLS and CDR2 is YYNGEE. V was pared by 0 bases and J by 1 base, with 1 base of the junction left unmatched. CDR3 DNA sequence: TGTGCCAGCAGCGTAGCGGGAGGGCGCACAGATACGCAGTATTTT. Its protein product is CASSVAGGRTDTQYF.

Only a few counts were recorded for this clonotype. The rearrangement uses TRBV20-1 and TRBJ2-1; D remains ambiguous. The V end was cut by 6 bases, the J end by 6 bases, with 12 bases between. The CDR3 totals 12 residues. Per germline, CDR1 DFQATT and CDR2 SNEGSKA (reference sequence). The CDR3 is CSASGPSNEQFF. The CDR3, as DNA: TGCAGTGCCTCCGGACCAAGCAATGAGCAGTTCTTC.

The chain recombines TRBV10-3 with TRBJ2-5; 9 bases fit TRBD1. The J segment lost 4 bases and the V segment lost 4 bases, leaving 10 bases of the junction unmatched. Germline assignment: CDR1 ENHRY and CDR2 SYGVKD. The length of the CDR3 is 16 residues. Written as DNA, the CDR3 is TGTGCCATCAGTGGGGACTGGGACAGGGCAGGAGAGACCCAGTACTTC. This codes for CAISGDWDRAGETQYF.

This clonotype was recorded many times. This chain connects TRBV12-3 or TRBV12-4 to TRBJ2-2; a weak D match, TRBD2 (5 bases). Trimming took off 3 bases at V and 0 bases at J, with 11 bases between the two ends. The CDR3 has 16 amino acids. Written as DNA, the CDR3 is TGTGCCAGCAGTTTTAGAGGACTCACGAACACCGGGGAGCTGTTTTTT. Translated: CASSFRGLTNTGELFF.

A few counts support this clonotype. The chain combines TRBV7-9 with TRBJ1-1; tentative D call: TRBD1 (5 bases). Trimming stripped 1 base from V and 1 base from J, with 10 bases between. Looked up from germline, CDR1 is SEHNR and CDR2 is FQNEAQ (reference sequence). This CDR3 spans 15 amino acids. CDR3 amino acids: CASSLVGAANTEAFF. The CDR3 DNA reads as TGTGCCAGCAGCTTAGTTGGGGCCGCGAACACTGAAGCTTTCTTT.

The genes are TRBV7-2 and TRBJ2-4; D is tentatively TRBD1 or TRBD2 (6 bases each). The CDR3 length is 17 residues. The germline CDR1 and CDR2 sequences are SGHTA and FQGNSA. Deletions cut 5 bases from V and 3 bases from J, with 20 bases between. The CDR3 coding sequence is TGTGCCAGCAGCGCGCCGGGTGGGGGGCCGAGCAAAAACATTCAGTACTTC. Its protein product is CASSAPGGGPSKNIQYF.

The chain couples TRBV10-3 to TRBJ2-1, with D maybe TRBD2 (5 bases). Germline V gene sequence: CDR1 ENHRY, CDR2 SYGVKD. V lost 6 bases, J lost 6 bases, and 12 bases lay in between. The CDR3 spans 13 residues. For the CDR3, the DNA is TGTGCCATCAGGGTGTATGGAGGCAATGAGCAGTTCTTC. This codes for CAIRVYGGNEQFF.

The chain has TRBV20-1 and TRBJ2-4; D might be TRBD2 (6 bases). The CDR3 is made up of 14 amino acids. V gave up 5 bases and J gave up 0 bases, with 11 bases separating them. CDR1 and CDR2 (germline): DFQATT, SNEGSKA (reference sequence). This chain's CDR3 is CSAPLGLAKNIQYF. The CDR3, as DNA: TGCAGTGCTCCATTGGGACTAGCCAAAAACATTCAGTACTTC.

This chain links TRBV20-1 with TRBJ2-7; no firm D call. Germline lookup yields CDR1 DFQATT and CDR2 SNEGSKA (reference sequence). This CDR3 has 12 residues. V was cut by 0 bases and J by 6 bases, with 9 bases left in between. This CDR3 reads CSARDLGLEQYF. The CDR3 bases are TGCAGTGCTAGAGATCTCGGCCTCGAGCAGTACTTC.